What follows are 10 T cell receptor beta chains derived from one specimen sequenced in a study of blood T cell repertoires in COVID-19. Clones were read by immunoSEQ multiplex PCR, and TCRdb kept only the in-frame ones, dropping some. This table has about 210,000 clones, around 86% appearing once. Specimen: PBMCs or T cells enriched from blood (not recorded which). The receptors here all came from a woman aged 45-60 years with acute COVID-19.

The chain uses TRBV19 and TRBJ1-1; 8 nucleotides match TRBD1. The length of the CDR3 is 14 residues. Germline lookup yields CDR1 LNHDA and CDR2 SQIVND (reference sequence). J lost 2 bases, V lost 5 bases, and 4 bases had no gene match. CDR3 DNA: TGTGCCAGTAGTTCACAGGGGGATAACACTGAAGCTTTCTTT. Encoded protein: CASSSQGDNTEAFF. Supplemented by reference TRBV19 and TRBJ1-1, the full variable domain reads DGGITQSPKYLFRKEGQNVTLSCEQNLNHDAMYWYRQDPGQGLRLIYYSQIVNDFQKGDIAEGYSVSREKKESFPLTVTSAQKNPTAFYLCASSSQGDNTEAFFGQGTRLTVV.

This chain joins TRBV5-1 and TRBJ2-7; D gene unclear. Germline CDR1 reads SGHRS; CDR2 reads YFSETQ. CDR3 length: 13 residues. Trimming removed 8 bases from V and 0 bases from J, with 12 bases in between. CDR3 residues: CASTPGSSYEQYF. The CDR3 DNA reads TGCGCCAGTACCCCAGGCTCCTCCTACGAGCAGTACTTC.

The genes are TRBV18 and TRBJ1-3; maybe TRBD1 (5 bases). The CDR3 has 17 amino acids. The germline V gene has CDR1 KGHSH and CDR2 LQKENI. Trimming shortened V by 2 bases and J by 0 bases, and 14 bases separated the two germline ends. The CDR3 region has the DNA TGTGCCAGCTCACCAGGGGCGCCGTCCAGCTCTGGAAACACCATATATTTT. It is translated as CASSPGAPSSSGNTIYF.

J is TRBJ1-1 and V is TRBV3-1 (or the pseudogene TRBV3-2), with no clear D. The ends were cut back, 2 bases at V and 3 bases at J, with 10 bases in the middle. This CDR3 comprises 14 residues. CDR1 and CDR2 (germline): LGHDT, YNNKEL (reference sequence). The CDR3 reads CASSQRVSYTEAFF. CDR3 coding DNA: TGTGCCAGCAGCCAACGCGTATCGTACACTGAAGCTTTCTTT.

The CDR3 DNA follows: TGCGCCAGCAGCCTGAGACCAGGGGGACTCAACGAGCAGTACTTC. It translates to CASSLRPGGLNEQYF. J is TRBJ2-7 and V is TRBV5-1; the D gene is possibly TRBD1 (7 bases). The CDR3 sequence is 15 residues long. V was shortened by 4 bases and J by 5 bases, with 19 bases between the two germline ends. Germline loops: CDR1 SGHRS, CDR2 YFSETQ. The full variable domain, completed using reference TRBV5-1 and TRBJ2-7, is KAGVTQTPRYLIKTRGQQVTLSCSPISGHRSVSWYQQTPGQGLQFLFEYFSETQRNKGNFPGRFSGRQFSNSRSEMNVSTLELGDSALYLCASSLRPGGLNEQYFGPGTRLTVT.

The rearrangement links TRBV28 to TRBJ1-2; D may be TRBD1 (5 bases). Germline CDR1 reads MDHEN; CDR2 reads SYDVKM. V was trimmed by 2 bases and J by 8 bases, leaving 15 bases between them. The CDR3 loop spans 14 amino acids. The CDR3 nucleotides read TGTGCCAGCAGTTTAGCCCTGGGGCCGGACGGCTACACCTTC. This encodes CASSLALGPDGYTF.

The genes are TRBV6-5 and TRBJ1-1; 7 bases align to TRBD1. The V and J ends lost 7 bases and 4 bases, in that order; junction bases with no gene match: 12. The length of the CDR3 is 15 residues. Germline CDR1 MNHEY, CDR2 SVGAGI. The CDR3 here is CASKYVETGITEAFF. The CDR3 DNA sequence: TGTGCCAGCAAATATGTCGAGACAGGGATCACTGAAGCTTTCTTT.

The chain recombines TRBV7-2 with TRBJ2-3; 8 nucleotides align to TRBD2. Germline assignment: CDR1 SGHTA and CDR2 FQGNSA. CDR3 length: 18 residues. The trim removed 1 base at V and 4 bases at J, leaving 13 bases unmatched. The CDR3 coding sequence is TGTGCCAGCAGCTTAGTGGGTAGCGGGATGGTTAGGGCAGATACGCAGTATTTT. Translating gives CASSLVGSGMVRADTQYF.

This sequence joins TRBV28 and TRBJ1-2; D is unresolved. CDR1 and CDR2 (germline): MDHEN, SYDVKM. V was shortened by 1 base and J by 5 bases, with 2 bases between the two germline ends. The length of the CDR3 is 11 residues. In nucleotides, the CDR3 is TGTGCCAGCAGTTTATCTTATGGCTACACCTTC. Its protein product is CASSLSYGYTF.

V and J are TRBV11-3 and TRBJ1-1; D might be TRBD1 (6 bases). This CDR3 is 15 amino acids long. From germline, CDR1 is SGHNT and CDR2 YENEEA. Trimming took off 1 base at V and 0 bases at J, with 9 bases between the two ends. The chain's CDR3 is CASSLVPGVNTEAFF. The CDR3 coding sequence is TGTGCCAGCAGCTTAGTTCCAGGGGTGAACACTGAAGCTTTCTTT.